A single sample gave rise to the 23 T cell receptor beta chains below, sequenced in a study of T cell responses to AZD1222 COVID-19 vaccine. Some clones are missing from TCRdb's copy, which holds only in-frame ones; the method was immunoSEQ multiplex PCR. The table has about 130,000 clones, approximately 89% seen once. Source: peripheral blood, taken on day 0 of AZD1222 vaccination. The receptors originated from an adult in good health.

The chain carries TRBV19 and TRBJ1-1; tentatively, D is TRBD1 (6 bases). The CDR3 consists of 16 residues. The ends were cut back, 3 bases at V and 1 base at J, with 15 bases in the middle. Looked up from germline, CDR1 is LNHDA and CDR2 is SQIVND (reference sequence). The CDR3 region is CASSITGARSNTEAFF. Written as DNA, the CDR3 is TGTGCCAGTAGTATTACGGGGGCCCGATCGAACACTGAAGCTTTCTTT.

In nucleotides, the CDR3 is TGTGCCAGCAGTTCCGGGGGCTCTGGGGCCAACGTCCTGACTTTC. The encoded protein is CASSSGGSGANVLTF. The chain uses TRBV7-3 and TRBJ2-6; TRBD2 might be the D (6 bases). Germline V gives CDR1 SGHTA, CDR2 FQGTGA. The germline V and J ends were trimmed by 6 bases and 0 bases, with 9 bases remaining between them. The CDR3 is 15 amino acids.

This chain connects TRBV5-1 to TRBJ1-6; D is unclear. V lost 5 bases and J lost 10, with 19 bases in between. The V gene's germline CDR1 is SGHRS and CDR2 YFSETQ. The CDR3 runs to 15 residues. The CDR3 loop reads CASRREGAVESPLHF. CDR3 DNA: TGCGCCAGCAGGCGAGAGGGCGCGGTAGAATCACCCCTCCACTTT.

V gene TRBV19 combines with J gene TRBJ2-3, with 7 bases that match TRBD2. Germline V lookup: CDR1 LNHDA, CDR2 SQIVND (reference sequence). This CDR3 has 22 residues. The ends lost 2 bases at V and 0 bases at J; junction bases unmatched: 23. CDR3 DNA sequence: TGTGCCAGTAGTATATATCCTCCCCCTTTGCGGGAGACGGGTCCTAGCACAGATACGCAGTATTTT. It codes for CASSIYPPPLRETGPSTDTQYF.

This clone was recorded only once. The chain employs TRBV27 and TRBJ1-2; the match to TRBD1 covers 9 bases. CDR1 is MNHEY, CDR2 SMNVEV, per germline (reference sequence). The CDR3 covers 14 residues. Trimming at V came to 4 bases and at J to 2 bases, leaving 2 bases not matched to a gene. CDR3 nucleotides: TGTGCCAGCAGTTACAGGGGGCTGAACTATGGCTACACCTTC. Translating gives CASSYRGLNYGYTF.

This chain connects TRBV27 to TRBJ2-6, with TRBD1 identical over 9 bases. After removal of 4 bases from V and 4 bases from J, the junction contained 8 bases not matched to a gene. The CDR3 extends over 17 amino acids. Germline CDR1 and CDR2: MNHEY and SMNVEV (reference sequence). CDR3 in amino acids: CASSSGTGFPGANVLTF. The CDR3 bases are TGTGCCAGCAGTTCCGGGACAGGGTTCCCCGGGGCCAACGTCCTGACTTTC.

The CDR3 sequence is CASSLRLAEYNEQFF. The CDR3 DNA reads as TGTGCCAGCAGCTTACGTCTAGCGGAATACAATGAGCAGTTCTTC. The J gene is TRBJ2-1, the V gene TRBV7-8; 7 bases fit TRBD2. Germline-derived CDR1 and CDR2 are SGHVS and FQNEAQ. The junction had 5 bases not matched to a gene; V was cut back by 2 bases and J by 4 bases. The CDR3 is made up of 15 amino acids.

The CDR3 sequence is CATQDPNRAGVGTQYF. The CDR3 bases are TGTGCCACGCAGGACCCTAACCGAGCGGGAGTGGGTACGCAGTATTTT. The chain has TRBV24-1 and TRBJ2-3; TRBD2 matches at 8 bases. J gave up 8 bases and V 10 bases, and 19 bases lay outside the gene matches. This CDR3 is 16 amino acids long. Germline V lookup: CDR1 KGHDR, CDR2 SFDVKD.

The chain recombines TRBV18 with TRBJ2-2, with 10 bases identical to TRBD1. Trimming cost V 5 bases and J 2 bases; bases outside gene matches: 5. The germline V gene has CDR1 KGHSH and CDR2 LQKENI. This CDR3 has 16 residues. The CDR3 spells CASSDRDRGNTGELFF. The DNA of the CDR3 is TGTGCCAGCTCAGACCGGGACAGGGGAAACACCGGGGAGCTGTTTTTT. The complete variable domain, with remaining parts taken from reference TRBV18 and TRBJ2-2, reads NAGVMQNPRHLVRRRGQEARLRCSPMKGHSHVYWYRQLPEEGLKFMVYLQKENIIDESGMPKERFSAEFPKEGPSILRIQQVVRGDSAAYFCASSDRDRGNTGELFFGEGSRLTVL.

This chain links TRBV28 with TRBJ1-1; D is perhaps TRBD1 (6 bases). The CDR3 loop spans 15 amino acids. Trimming shortened V by 5 bases and J by 1 base, and 14 bases separated the two germline ends. Germline V CDR1 and CDR2: MDHEN, SYDVKM. In DNA, the CDR3 is TGTGCCAGCAGTCCGTGGGACAACCAGAACACTGAAGCTTTCTTT. Translated: CASSPWDNQNTEAFF.

The CDR3 region has the DNA TGTGCCTGGAATCGGGGGGGGTTCCAAGAGACCCAGTACTTC. Translated: CAWNRGGFQETQYF. V gene TRBV30 combines with J gene TRBJ2-5, with 8 bases fitting TRBD2. The germline V gene has CDR1 GTSNPN and CDR2 SVGIG (reference sequence). The CDR3 spans 14 residues. The trim removed 4 bases at V and 1 base at J, leaving 5 bases unmatched. Together with reference TRBV30 and TRBJ2-5, the CDR3 gives the full variable domain: SQTIHQWPATLVQPVGSPLSLECTVEGTSNPNLYWYRQAAGRGLQLLFYSVGIGQISSEVPQNLSASRPQDRQFILSSKKLLLSDSGFYLCAWNRGGFQETQYFGPGTRLLVL.

The rearrangement uses TRBV7-2 and TRBJ1-4; perhaps TRBD1 as D (5 bases). Germline CDR1 and CDR2: SGHTA and FQGNSA. The ends were cut back, 5 bases at V and 4 bases at J, with 11 bases in the middle. The CDR3 is 14 residues long. CDR3 nucleotide sequence: TGTGCCAGCAGCCCGGAGCAGGGTAATGAAAAACTGTTTTTT. Protein product: CASSPEQGNEKLFF. The whole variable domain, remainder taken from reference TRBV7-2 and TRBJ1-4, is GAGVSQSPSNKVTEKGKDVELRCDPISGHTALYWYRQSLGQGLEFLIYFQGNSAPDKSGLPSDRFSAERTGGSVSTLTIQRTQQEDSAVYLCASSPEQGNEKLFFGSGTQLSVL.

The rearrangement joins TRBV29-1 to TRBJ2-7; the match to TRBD2 covers 11 bases. CDR3 length: 13 amino acids. V lost 4 bases and J lost 4; bases outside the gene matches: 3. Per the germline V gene, CDR1 is SQVTM and CDR2 is ANQGSEA. CDR3: CSVGASGGYEQYF. DNA for the CDR3: TGCAGCGTTGGGGCTAGCGGGGGGTACGAGCAGTACTTC.

The chain is built from TRBV15 and TRBJ2-3, with 8 bases aligning to TRBD2. This CDR3 has 15 residues. V lost 6 bases and J lost 3; bases outside the gene matches: 8. CDR1 and CDR2 from the germline V gene are LNHNV and YYDKDF (reference sequence). DNA of the CDR3: TGTGCCACCAGGGCTGGGACTAGTGGTACAGATACGCAGTATTTT. As protein: CATRAGTSGTDTQYF.

The rearrangement uses TRBV28 and TRBJ1-6; D might be TRBD1 (5 bases). This CDR3 has 19 residues. Germline assignment: CDR1 MDHEN and CDR2 SYDVKM. Trimming pared 6 bases from V and 6 bases from J, leaving 27 bases between. This CDR3 reads CASSRARVTYWVSNSPLHF. The CDR3 bases are TGTGCCAGCAGCAGGGCCAGGGTCACTTACTGGGTCAGTAATTCACCCCTCCACTTT.

The rearrangement uses TRBV18 and TRBJ2-1, with TRBD2 matching 11 bases. V shed 2 bases and J 6 bases; nucleotides not matched to a gene: 0. This CDR3 contains 14 residues. Germline lookup yields CDR1 KGHSH and CDR2 LQKENI. CDR3 amino acids: CASSPTSGGNEQFF. The CDR3 bases are TGTGCCAGCTCACCAACTAGCGGGGGCAATGAGCAGTTCTTC.

The CDR3 DNA sequence: TGTGCCAGCATAAAGGGGAATGAGCAGTACTTC. This gives the protein CASIKGNEQYF. The genes are TRBV5-6 and TRBJ2-7, with TRBD1 as a possible D gene (5 bases). The CDR3 has 11 amino acids. Trimming took off 6 bases at V and 7 bases at J, with 11 bases between the two ends. CDR1 is SGHDT, CDR2 YYEEEE, per germline. The full variable domain, rest sourced from reference TRBV5-6 and TRBJ2-7, is DAGVTQSPTHLIKTRGQQVTLRCSPKSGHDTVSWYQQALGQGPQFIFQYYEEEERQRGNFPDRFSGHQFPNYSSELNVNALLLGDSALYLCASIKGNEQYFGPGTRLTVT.

Only one count was recorded for this clone. J is TRBJ2-1 and V is TRBV7-2; D remains ambiguous. Trimming cost V 5 bases and J 4 bases, with 3 bases left between them. Germline assignment: CDR1 SGHTA and CDR2 FQGNSA. This CDR3 spans 11 amino acids. The CDR3 spells CASSPYNEQFF. The CDR3 DNA reads as TGTGCCAGCAGCCCGTACAATGAGCAGTTCTTC. Together with reference TRBV7-2 and TRBJ2-1, the CDR3 gives the full variable domain: GAGVSQSPSNKVTEKGKDVELRCDPISGHTALYWYRQSLGQGLEFLIYFQGNSAPDKSGLPSDRFSAERTGGSVSTLTIQRTQQEDSAVYLCASSPYNEQFFGPGTRLTVL.

The V gene is TRBV3-1 (or the pseudogene TRBV3-2), the J gene TRBJ2-7, with D perhaps given as TRBD1 or TRBD2 (7 bases each). The CDR3 length is 15 residues. V was pared by 1 base and J by 4 bases, with 14 bases between. CDR1 and CDR2 (germline): LGHDT, YNNKEL (reference sequence). The CDR3: CASSQGTGEGYEQYF. The DNA for the CDR3 is TGTGCCAGCAGCCAAGGAACAGGGGAGGGGTACGAGCAGTACTTC.

The rearrangement joins TRBV19 to TRBJ2-1; D is undetermined. V shed 3 bases and J shed 7 bases, with 19 bases lying between them. Germline lookup yields CDR1 LNHDA and CDR2 SQIVND (reference sequence). The length of the CDR3 is 16 residues. CDR3 amino acids: CASSIVPRKFANEQFF. CDR3 in DNA: TGTGCCAGTAGTATCGTTCCGAGGAAGTTTGCGAATGAGCAGTTCTTC.

There are a few counts of this clone. The chain couples TRBV5-6 to TRBJ1-1; a possible D gene is TRBD1 (5 bases). The CDR3 totals 13 residues. The V gene's germline CDR1 is SGHDT and CDR2 YYEEEE. V dropped 4 bases and J dropped 5 bases, with 12 bases sitting between them. CDR3 region: CASSIEGRTEAFF. As DNA, the CDR3 is TGTGCCAGCAGCATCGAGGGGAGGACTGAAGCTTTCTTT.

This clone was recorded a few times. The V gene is TRBV11-2, the J gene TRBJ1-4; TRBD1 is a possible D gene (6 bases). The ends were cut back, 5 bases at V and 5 bases at J, with 15 bases in the middle. CDR1 and CDR2 (germline): SGHAT, FQNNGV. The CDR3 extends over 15 amino acids. This CDR3 reads CASSMGADRNEKLFF. The CDR3 nucleotides are TGTGCCAGCAGCATGGGGGCAGATAGGAATGAAAAACTGTTTTTT.

The chain has TRBV5-4 and TRBJ2-5; 10 bases match TRBD2. From germline, CDR1 is SGHNT and CDR2 YYREEE (reference sequence). V shed 0 bases, J shed 4 bases, and the junction held 3 bases outside the gene matches. This CDR3 is built from 15 residues. CDR3 sequence (DNA): TGTGCCAGCAGCTTGGACAGCGGGAGGGTAGAGACCCAGTACTTC. It codes for CASSLDSGRVETQYF.